One and the same sample provided the 29 T cell receptor beta chains below, sequenced in a study of T cell responses to AZD1222 COVID-19 vaccine. The protocol was immunoSEQ multiplex PCR, while the TCRdb copy is restricted to in-frame clones and leaves out a portion. This table has roughly 150,000 clones, 90% appearing once. Here the sequenced sample was peripheral blood, taken on day 0 of AZD1222 vaccination. These receptors came from an adult in good health.

This clone has more than one count but fewer than ten. The chain carries TRBV9 and TRBJ1-6; no definite D call. Trimming stripped 0 bases from V and 9 bases from J, with 10 bases between. CDR1 and CDR2 from the germline V gene are SGDLS and YYNGEE. The CDR3 spans 14 residues. The CDR3 is CASSVGAAGSPLHF. The CDR3 DNA reads TGTGCCAGCAGCGTAGGAGCCGCAGGTTCACCCCTCCACTTT.

V is TRBV6-4 and J is TRBJ2-1; 7 nucleotides align to TRBD2. The V and J ends lost 3 bases and 7 bases, in that order; junction bases with no gene match: 15. CDR1 and CDR2 (germline): MRHNA, SNTAGT. CDR3 size: 17 residues. CDR3 in DNA: TGTGCCAGCAGTGATTTGGGCTATTATAGCGGGCCGAATGAGCAGTTCTTC. Its protein product is CASSDLGYYSGPNEQFF.

The chain is built from TRBV27 and TRBJ1-1; no clear D gene. Trimming removed 6 bases from V and 0 bases from J, with 11 bases in between. Per germline, CDR1 MNHEY and CDR2 SMNVEV (reference sequence). The CDR3 is 14 residues long. The CDR3 reads CASSVQRMNTEAFF. The CDR3 region has the DNA TGTGCCAGCAGCGTACAGCGAATGAACACTGAAGCTTTCTTT.

This sequence joins TRBV28 and TRBJ1-1; maybe TRBD1 (5 bases). CDR1 and CDR2 from the germline V gene are MDHEN and SYDVKM. V dropped 6 bases and J dropped 0 bases, with 11 bases sitting between them. The CDR3 is 14 residues long. The CDR3, as DNA: TGTGCCAGCAGGATTGAGGGGTTGAACACTGAAGCTTTCTTT. Translated, it gives CASRIEGLNTEAFF.

This rearrangement joins TRBV27 to TRBJ2-7; 7 bases agree with TRBD2. Unmatched junction bases numbered 5, after V lost 0 bases and J lost 0 bases. Germline V gene lookup returns CDR1 MNHEY and CDR2 SMNVEV (reference sequence). CDR3 length equals 16 residues. CDR3 DNA sequence: TGTGCCAGCAGTTTATCGCGTCTAGCGGTCTCCTACGAGCAGTACTTC. This translates into CASSLSRLAVSYEQYF.

The rearrangement uses TRBV7-2 and TRBJ1-2, with D tentatively TRBD1 (5 bases). V lost 5 bases, J lost 4 bases, and 14 bases lay in between. The CDR3 totals 14 residues. Per germline, CDR1 SGHTA and CDR2 FQGNSA. In DNA form, the CDR3 reads TGTGCCAGCAGCAACGGACACTATGGCTATGGCTACACCTTC. This gives the protein CASSNGHYGYGYTF.

The chain employs TRBV28 and TRBJ1-4; the match to TRBD1 covers 7 bases. CDR3 length: 14 amino acids. Per germline, CDR1 MDHEN and CDR2 SYDVKM. Losses at the gene ends were 5 bases for V and 4 bases for J; bases not matched to a gene: 4. CDR3 in amino acids: CASSPDRDNEKLFF. The CDR3 region has the DNA TGTGCCAGCAGTCCCGACAGGGATAATGAAAAACTGTTTTTT.

The CDR3 is CASNDPIDPKVGSYNEQFF. Here the CDR3 DNA reads TGTGCCAGCAACGACCCCATAGATCCTAAGGTAGGCTCCTACAATGAGCAGTTCTTC. The V and J genes are TRBV9 and TRBJ2-1, with no clear D. Trimming pared 6 bases from V and 0 bases from J, leaving 25 bases between. CDR3 length: 19 residues. Per germline, CDR1 SGDLS and CDR2 YYNGEE.

J is TRBJ2-2 and V is TRBV12-3 or TRBV12-4, with TRBD1 matching over 10 bases. The CDR3 loop spans 13 amino acids. The trim removed 11 bases at V and 3 bases at J, leaving 3 bases unmatched. CDR3 DNA sequence: TGTGCCGACGGGACAGGGGACACCGGGGAGCTGTTTTTT. It is translated as CADGTGDTGELFF.

The chain recombines TRBV19 with TRBJ2-2, with 7 bases matching TRBD2. The CDR3 covers 15 residues. Germline loops: CDR1 LNHDA, CDR2 SQIVND (reference sequence). Trimming at V came to 6 bases and at J to 0 bases, leaving 4 bases not matched to a gene. The CDR3 coding sequence is TGTGCCAGTAGGATTGGACTAGCGAACACCGGGGAGCTGTTTTTT. This gives the protein CASRIGLANTGELFF.

This chain joins TRBV4-2 and TRBJ2-1; maybe TRBD1 (5 bases). This CDR3 contains 20 residues. CDR1 and CDR2 from the germline V gene are LGHNA and YNFKEQ. V was clipped by 1 base and J by 2 bases, with 24 bases between them. CDR3: CASSQVRLVGQSSAYNEQFF. CDR3 DNA sequence: TGTGCCAGCAGCCAAGTCCGATTAGTAGGACAATCATCGGCCTACAATGAGCAGTTCTTC.

This chain uses TRBV9 with TRBJ2-7; TRBD1 or TRBD2 may be the D gene (5 bases each). V was cut by 0 bases and J by 6 bases, with 13 bases left in between. CDR1 is SGDLS, CDR2 YYNGEE, per germline. The CDR3 extends over 14 amino acids. The CDR3 here is CASSVDKGTSEQYF. CDR3 nucleotide sequence: TGTGCCAGCAGCGTAGATAAGGGGACGAGCGAGCAGTACTTC.

J is TRBJ2-7 and V is TRBV30; 7 nucleotides match TRBD1. The CDR3 runs 16 residues. Germline assignment: CDR1 GTSNPN and CDR2 SVGIG (reference sequence). The junction had 12 bases not matched to a gene; V was cut back by 3 bases and J by 1 base. As DNA, the CDR3 is TGTGCCTGGAGCTATAGCCGGTTGGGACAGTCCTACGAGCAGTACTTC. This encodes CAWSYSRLGQSYEQYF.

The chain links TRBV4-3 to TRBJ2-1, with a weak D call TRBD2 (6 bases). This CDR3 region has 15 residues. Per the germline V gene, CDR1 is LGHNA and CDR2 is YSLEER. The ends were cut back, 5 bases at V and 0 bases at J, with 11 bases in the middle. CDR3 coding DNA: TGCGCCAGCAGCAGGCGGGATAGCTCCTACAATGAGCAGTTCTTC. Translated: CASSRRDSSYNEQFF.

In this sample, this clone turned up a few times. The rearrangement uses TRBV4-2 and TRBJ2-1; 10 bases are a match to TRBD2. The CDR3 runs to 15 residues. CDR1 and CDR2 (germline): LGHNA, YNFKEQ. J gave up 9 bases and V 2 bases, and 7 bases lay outside the gene matches. Written as DNA, the CDR3 is TGTGCCAGCAGCCAATCTCTAGCGGGAGATGGTGAGCAGTTCTTC. Its translation: CASSQSLAGDGEQFF.

For the CDR3, the DNA is TGTGCCAGCAGTTTTCCGGGAGGAGGTCAGCCCCAGCATTTT. It specifies CASSFPGGGQPQHF. V gene TRBV28 combines with J gene TRBJ1-5, with D hard to call. The CDR3 has 14 amino acids. V shed 3 bases and J shed 6 bases, with 12 bases lying between them. CDR1 and CDR2 from the germline V gene are MDHEN and SYDVKM. Full variable domain (missing parts from reference TRBV28 and TRBJ1-5): DVKVTQSSRYLVKRTGEKVFLECVQDMDHENMFWYRQDPGLGLRLIYFSYDVKMKEKGDIPEGYSVSREKKERFSLILESASTNQTSMYLCASSFPGGGQPQHFGDGTRLSIL.

This chain connects TRBV9 to TRBJ1-6, with 8 bases that match TRBD1. This CDR3 has 15 amino acids. Germline CDR1 SGDLS, CDR2 YYNGEE. J was trimmed by 5 bases and V by 4 bases; bases with no gene match: 5. DNA of the CDR3: TGTGCCAGCAGCCCGCGACAGGGGAATAATTCACCCCTCCACTTT. It yields the protein CASSPRQGNNSPLHF.

The chain joins TRBV27 to TRBJ2-3, with 13 positions matching TRBD2. Germline V CDR1 and CDR2: MNHEY, SMNVEV (reference sequence). The V and J ends lost 6 bases and 0 bases, in that order; junction bases with no gene match: 15. This CDR3 region has 20 residues. This chain's CDR3 is CASRPSKGLAGEPSTDTQYF. The CDR3 DNA follows: TGTGCCAGCAGACCTAGCAAAGGACTAGCGGGAGAACCTAGCACAGATACGCAGTATTTT.

This chain uses TRBV24-1 with TRBJ2-3, with 10 bases lining up with TRBD2. Trimming removed 4 bases from V and 7 bases from J; junction bases left unmatched: 10. This CDR3 has 16 amino acids. Per germline, CDR1 KGHDR and CDR2 SFDVKD. The DNA of the CDR3 is TGTGCCACCAGTGACCCTGCTAGCGGGAGTGTATATACGCAGTATTTT. This gives the protein CATSDPASGSVYTQYF.

The chain recombines TRBV5-4 with TRBJ2-7; 12 bases are a match to TRBD2. Trimming at V came to 4 bases and at J to 1 base, leaving 3 bases not matched to a gene. Germline CDR1 reads SGHNT; CDR2 reads YYREEE (reference sequence). CDR3 size: 15 residues. CDR3 sequence reads: CASSRLAGASYEQYF. CDR3 nucleotide sequence: TGTGCCAGCAGCCGACTAGCGGGAGCGTCCTACGAGCAGTACTTC. Filled out from reference TRBV5-4 and TRBJ2-7, the complete variable domain reads ETGVTQSPTHLIKTRGQQVTLRCSSQSGHNTVSWYQQALGQGPQFIFQYYREEENGRGNFPPRFSGLQFPNYSSELNVNALELDDSALYLCASSRLAGASYEQYFGPGTRLTVT.

This chain joins TRBV7-3 and TRBJ2-1; 9 bases are shared with TRBD2. V was pared by 4 bases and J by 5 bases, with 6 bases of the junction left unmatched. The CDR3 runs to 15 residues. Per the germline V gene, CDR1 is SGHTA and CDR2 is FQGTGA. CDR3 protein: CASSSDSGSHNEQFF. The CDR3 DNA follows: TGTGCCAGCAGCTCAGATAGCGGGAGCCACAATGAGCAGTTCTTC.

This clone appeared a few times. The chain combines TRBV27 with TRBJ1-2; perhaps TRBD1 as D (5 bases). Germline values: CDR1 MNHEY, CDR2 SMNVEV (reference sequence). Deletions cut 2 bases from V and 7 bases from J, with 17 bases between. This CDR3 is 15 amino acids long. Here the CDR3 DNA reads TGTGCCAGCAGTTTAAATATCCGAGGGGCGCGTGGCTACACCTTC. It encodes CASSLNIRGARGYTF.

As to this clone: Other DNA sequences in this specimen translate into the identical CDR3. V usage is TRBV28 and J usage is TRBJ2-7, with TRBD1 matching 7 bases. Trimming took 3 bases from V and 4 from J; bases not matched to a gene: 0. The germline V gene encodes CDR1 MDHEN and CDR2 SYDVKM. The CDR3 runs to 12 residues. In DNA, the CDR3 is TGTGCCAGCAGTTTGGACAGGTACGAGCAGTACTTC. Translated: CASSLDRYEQYF.

The chain employs TRBV6-2 or TRBV6-3 and TRBJ2-1, with D uncertain. The V end lost 0 bases, the J end lost 1 base, and 10 bases lay between the germline ends. The CDR3 is made up of 16 amino acids. Looked up from germline, CDR1 is MNHEY and CDR2 is SVGEGT. The CDR3 DNA reads TGTGCCAGCAGTTACTCGGTCGGTGGGTCCTACAATGAGCAGTTCTTC. The encoded protein is CASSYSVGGSYNEQFF.

The chain has TRBV28 and TRBJ2-7; D uncertain. CDR1 and CDR2 (germline): MDHEN, SYDVKM. The CDR3 runs 11 residues. V lost 8 bases and J 4 bases, leaving 9 bases between the germline ends. For the CDR3, the DNA is TGTGCCAGCCAATCGGATTACGAGCAGTACTTC. It specifies CASQSDYEQYF.

This sequence joins TRBV7-8 and TRBJ1-1, with a weak D call TRBD1 (6 bases). The CDR3 totals 12 residues. Germline values: CDR1 SGHVS, CDR2 FQNEAQ. V dropped 5 bases and J dropped 12 bases, with 16 bases sitting between them. This CDR3 is CASSRDAGASFF. Here the CDR3 DNA reads TGTGCCAGCAGCCGGGACGCGGGGGCTTCTTTCTTT. The whole variable domain, filled in from reference TRBV7-8 and TRBJ1-1, reads GAGVSQSPRYKVAKRGQDVALRCDPISGHVSLFWYQQALGQGPEFLTYFQNEAQLDKSGLPSDRFFAERPEGSVSTLKIQRTQQEDSAVYLCASSRDAGASFFGQGTRLTVV.

The CDR3 sequence is CSVATRLSSYEQYF. The DNA of the CDR3 is TGCAGCGTTGCGACCCGTCTCAGCTCCTACGAGCAGTACTTC. The chain carries TRBV29-1 and TRBJ2-7; D ambiguous. Trimming took off 4 bases at V and 0 bases at J, with 13 bases between the two ends. CDR1 is SQVTM and CDR2 is ANQGSEA in the germline V gene. This CDR3 spans 14 amino acids.

V gene TRBV7-9 combines with J gene TRBJ1-3; D uncertain. The CDR3 sequence is 13 residues long. Germline values: CDR1 SEHNR, CDR2 FQNEAQ (reference sequence). V was clipped by 3 bases and J by 4 bases, with 7 bases between them. This CDR3 is CASSFGSGNTIYF. Written as DNA, the CDR3 is TGTGCCAGCAGCTTCGGGTCCGGAAACACCATATATTTT.

The chain combines TRBV28 with TRBJ1-2, with D possibly matching TRBD1 (5 bases). CDR1 is MDHEN, CDR2 SYDVKM, per germline. The CDR3 has 14 residues. V shed 5 bases and J shed 7 bases, with 17 bases lying between them. CDR3 sequence (DNA): TGTGCCAGCAGTCCAAGCCCGGGGCGATTTGGCTACACCTTC. Translating it yields CASSPSPGRFGYTF.